This T cell receptor (beta chain) derives from a study of human T cells and chemical hapten exposure. Study observations and caveats: Counts of TCRs above 1 in 1000 frequency stayed unchanged with DPC sensitization. Alopecia in all donors means immunity may differ from healthy individuals.

Within the library, unique molecular identifiers were attached to each individual cDNA molecule. In TCRdb, the RACE reads were re-called with MiXCR into one record per CDR3 protein. The sample lists a few hundred thousand distinct CDR3 sequences, just under 6.5% occurring once. Concerning this clonotype: Its antigen is currently unknown.

Time point specified: patch test 2, 6 weeks after DPC sensitization. Treatment here: therapeutic diphenylcyclopropenone sensitization with weekly scalp DPC. People who gave samples had alopecia, were 18 to 70 years old, and were suitable for DPC. This TCR derives from a woman younger than 35 with alopecia areata. Some clones in this sample may be carry-over from other donors' samples. The starting material was whole blood, obtained in connection with sensitization to the hapten diphenylcyclopropenone (DPC).

CDR3 region: CASSQDLLQGASGANVLTF. DNA for the CDR3: TGCGCCAGCAGCCAAGACTTGTTACAGGGGGCCTCTGGGGCCAACGTCCTGACTTTC. This chain links TRBV4-1 with TRBJ2-6; 9 nucleotides align to TRBD1. The CDR3 totals 19 residues. The J segment lost 0 bases and the V segment lost 0 bases, leaving 6 bases of the junction unmatched. CDR1 MGHRA and CDR2 YSYEKL come from the germline V gene.